The 23 T cell receptor beta chains reported below all come from one sample, sequenced in a study of T cell responses to AZD1222 COVID-19 vaccine. Sequenced by immunoSEQ multiplex PCR; TCRdb stores in-frame clones only, minus some. This sample yields fewer than 200,000 clones, of which about 90% are seen a single time; roughly 4.5% belongs to the top ten. The input for sequencing was peripheral blood, taken on day 0 of MenACWY control vaccination. The receptors were gathered from an adult in good health.

This chain uses TRBV30 with TRBJ1-5; 8 bases are shared with TRBD1. V trimming: 4 bases; J trimming: 6 bases; junction bases outside the gene matches: 5. Per the germline V gene, CDR1 is GTSNPN and CDR2 is SVGIG (reference sequence). The CDR3 loop spans 13 amino acids. The CDR3 bases are TGTGCCTGGACAGGGGGCGCGAGTCAGCCCCAGCATTTT. Amino acids: CAWTGGASQPQHF. Drawing the rest from reference TRBV30 and TRBJ1-5, the complete variable domain is SQTIHQWPATLVQPVGSPLSLECTVEGTSNPNLYWYRQAAGRGLQLLFYSVGIGQISSEVPQNLSASRPQDRQFILSSKKLLLSDSGFYLCAWTGGASQPQHFGDGTRLSIL.

This sequence joins TRBV6-5 and TRBJ1-6, with 8 positions matching TRBD1. The V gene end was trimmed by 0 bases and the J gene end by 10 bases; junction bases not matched to a gene: 5. CDR3 length equals 15 residues. Germline assignment: CDR1 MNHEY and CDR2 SVGAGI. This CDR3 is CASSYSLQGDSPLHF. The DNA for the CDR3 is TGTGCCAGCAGTTACTCCCTACAGGGGGACTCACCCCTCCACTTT.

DNA for the CDR3: TGTGCCAGCAGCACCCTTGGGGGGCCCCAGAAGGAGCAGTACTTC. It encodes CASSTLGGPQKEQYF. The chain is built from TRBV7-9 and TRBJ2-7; D may match TRBD1 or TRBD2 (6 bases each). From germline, CDR1 is SEHNR and CDR2 FQNEAQ (reference sequence). Trimming cost V 5 bases and J 7 bases, with 21 bases left between them. The CDR3 covers 15 residues.

This chain connects TRBV18 to TRBJ2-1; D ambiguous. Deletions cut 0 bases from V and 5 bases from J, with 2 bases between. CDR1 and CDR2 from the germline V gene are KGHSH and LQKENI. The CDR3 loop spans 12 amino acids. CDR3 sequence (DNA): TGTGCCAGCTCACCACCGGACAATGAGCAGTTCTTC. Its translation: CASSPPDNEQFF.

The chain joins TRBV3-1 (or the pseudogene TRBV3-2) to TRBJ1-6, with D tentatively TRBD1 (6 bases). The V and J ends lost 3 bases and 7 bases respectively, with 10 bases between them. The CDR3 is 14 amino acids. Germline V lookup: CDR1 LGHDT, CDR2 YNNKEL (reference sequence). The CDR3: CASSHVTGNSPLHF. CDR3 DNA: TGTGCCAGCAGCCATGTGACAGGAAATTCACCCCTCCACTTT.

The CDR3 loop is CASSLVLPRRGSGYGYTF. As DNA, the CDR3 is TGTGCCAGCAGCTTAGTCCTCCCTCGGCGGGGTAGTGGCTATGGCTACACCTTC. V and J are TRBV7-9 and TRBJ1-2, with no clear D. The CDR3 has 18 residues. Per the germline V gene, CDR1 is SEHNR and CDR2 is FQNEAQ (reference sequence). V was shortened by 1 base and J by 4 bases, with 22 bases between the two germline ends.

This chain uses TRBV19 with TRBJ1-2; weak D call: TRBD1 (5 bases). The V end lost 5 bases, the J end lost 5 bases, and 18 bases lay between the germline ends. The CDR3 totals 15 residues. Looked up from germline, CDR1 is LNHDA and CDR2 is SQIVND (reference sequence). CDR3 sequence (DNA): TGTGCCAGTAGTTCCGTTGGGGCGACCTCTTATGGCTACACCTTC. This encodes CASSSVGATSYGYTF. Full variable domain (missing parts from reference TRBV19 and TRBJ1-2): DGGITQSPKYLFRKEGQNVTLSCEQNLNHDAMYWYRQDPGQGLRLIYYSQIVNDFQKGDIAEGYSVSREKKESFPLTVTSAQKNPTAFYLCASSSVGATSYGYTFGSGTRLTVV.

The chain couples TRBV30 to TRBJ2-1; 10 nucleotides line up with TRBD2. This CDR3 is built from 15 residues. Per the germline V gene, CDR1 is GTSNPN and CDR2 is SVGIG (reference sequence). The V segment lost 0 bases and the J segment 9 bases; nucleotides outside the gene matches: 8. The CDR3 protein is CAWSVRLAGVLEQFF. The DNA of the CDR3 is TGTGCCTGGAGTGTACGTCTAGCGGGAGTACTTGAGCAGTTCTTC.

This clone was seen a single time. CDR3 in DNA: TGTGCCAGCCGGCGTATGAACACTGAAGCTTTCTTT. Translated, it gives CASRRMNTEAFF. J is TRBJ1-1 and V is TRBV27; D is ambiguous. The CDR3 is made up of 12 amino acids. V dropped 8 bases and J dropped 0 bases, with 7 bases sitting between them. Germline lookup yields CDR1 MNHEY and CDR2 SMNVEV (reference sequence).

V usage is TRBV27 and J usage is TRBJ1-2; D not resolved. Germline V lookup: CDR1 MNHEY, CDR2 SMNVEV (reference sequence). This CDR3 comprises 15 residues. V lost 1 base and J lost 4, with 13 bases in between. The CDR3 nucleotides are TGTGCCAGCAGTTTATTTAGCCAGGTCATCTATGGCTACACCTTC. It codes for CASSLFSQVIYGYTF.

The chain is built from TRBV2 and TRBJ1-1; 10 nucleotides agree with TRBD1. The CDR3 is 15 amino acids. In germline, CDR1 is SNHLY, CDR2 FYNNEI. With 3 bases clipped from V and 6 bases from J, the junction kept 7 bases outside the gene matches. The CDR3 sequence: CASSDADRGPAEAFF. CDR3 nucleotides: TGTGCCAGCAGTGATGCTGACAGGGGGCCGGCTGAAGCTTTCTTT. Combining the CDR3 with reference TRBV2 and TRBJ1-1 gives the whole variable domain EPEVTQTPSHQVTQMGQEVILRCVPISNHLYFYWYRQILGQKVEFLVSFYNNEISEKSEIFDDQFSVERPDGSNFTLKIRSTKLEDSAMYFCASSDADRGPAEAFFGQGTRLTVV.

The chain has TRBV4-1 and TRBJ2-7; tentative D call: TRBD2 (6 bases). V was clipped by 5 bases and J by 3 bases, with 14 bases between them. Germline-derived CDR1 and CDR2 are MGHRA and YSYEKL. The CDR3 length is 14 residues. This chain's CDR3 is CASSYRTNLYEQYF. The CDR3 nucleotides read TGCGCCAGCAGCTACCGGACTAACCTCTACGAGCAGTACTTC.

The V gene is TRBV25-1, the J gene TRBJ2-1, with D possibly TRBD1 on 7 matching bases. The CDR3 has 13 residues. V lost 5 bases and J 8 bases, leaving 13 bases between the germline ends. Germline V gene lookup returns CDR1 MGHDK and CDR2 SYGVNS. CDR3 coding DNA: TGTGCCAGCAGTCGTGCCAGGGGGGATGAGCAGTTCTTC. Its translation: CASSRARGDEQFF.

The chain couples TRBV5-5 to TRBJ2-1, with unresolved D. The V gene's germline CDR1 is SGHKS and CDR2 YYEKEE (reference sequence). Trimming took off 4 bases at V and 7 bases at J, with 12 bases between the two ends. The CDR3 sequence is 13 residues long. The CDR3: CASSLIPGNEQFF. The CDR3 nucleotides are TGTGCCAGCAGCCTCATCCCCGGGAATGAGCAGTTCTTC.

The V gene is TRBV18, the J gene TRBJ2-5, with D hard to call. Between the trimmed V and J ends, which lost 4 bases and 7 bases, there was a span of 13 bases. This CDR3 spans 13 amino acids. The germline CDR1 and CDR2 sequences are KGHSH and LQKENI. CDR3 nucleotides: TGTGCCAGCTCACGTGACACGGATGGGACCCAGTACTTC. Residues: CASSRDTDGTQYF.

This chain connects TRBV19 to TRBJ2-7, with D perhaps matching TRBD1 (5 bases). Trimming took off 3 bases at V and 1 base at J, with 10 bases between the two ends. From germline, CDR1 is LNHDA and CDR2 SQIVND (reference sequence). CDR3 length: 14 residues. The CDR3 reads CASSILRGSYEQYF. The DNA of the CDR3 is TGTGCCAGTAGTATTCTTAGGGGATCCTACGAGCAGTACTTC.

V usage is TRBV27 and J usage is TRBJ1-4; D perhaps matches TRBD1 (5 bases). CDR3 length: 14 residues. Germline V gene data show CDR1 as MNHEY and CDR2 as SMNVEV (reference sequence). V was trimmed by 6 bases and J by 2 bases, leaving 10 bases between them. The DNA for the CDR3 is TGTGCCAGCAGACCCGGGGGGACTAATGAAAAACTGTTTTTT. Translated: CASRPGGTNEKLFF.

This clone came up once. This chain joins TRBV13 and TRBJ2-1; unclear D gene. Germline V gives CDR1 PRHDT, CDR2 FYEKMQ (reference sequence). Between the trimmed V and J ends, which lost 8 bases and 8 bases, there was a span of 10 bases. The length of the CDR3 is 11 residues. CDR3: CASARSDEQFF. CDR3 DNA sequence: TGTGCCAGCGCCCGTTCCGATGAGCAGTTCTTC.

J is TRBJ1-1 and V is TRBV6-5; TRBD1 might be the D (5 bases). The germline V gene encodes CDR1 MNHEY and CDR2 SVGAGI. The CDR3 is 13 residues long. Between the trimmed V and J ends, which lost 0 bases and 11 bases, there was a span of 13 bases. CDR3: CASSYSPAGRAFF. The CDR3 region has the DNA TGTGCCAGCAGTTACTCTCCGGCAGGGCGGGCTTTCTTT.

In its sample, this clone was seen once. J is TRBJ1-5 and V is TRBV28; 7 nucleotides agree with TRBD1. CDR1 is MDHEN, CDR2 SYDVKM, per germline. The CDR3 has 16 residues. Trimming removed 8 bases from V and 0 bases from J; junction bases left unmatched: 10. CDR3 DNA sequence: TGTGCCAGCGGGTTGGACACAGGGGATAGCAATCAGCCCCAGCATTTT. Amino acids: CASGLDTGDSNQPQHF.

This clone was counted between two and nine times. The chain couples TRBV18 to TRBJ2-7; the D is unclear. Germline V gene sequence: CDR1 KGHSH, CDR2 LQKENI. There are 13 residues in the CDR3. V lost 5 bases and J lost 0, with 8 bases in between. CDR3 sequence (DNA): TGTGCCAGCTCAACGGAGAGCTCCTACGAGCAGTACTTC. Translating it yields CASSTESSYEQYF.

The chain carries TRBV19 and TRBJ2-1, with 9 bases aligning to TRBD2. Germline V gives CDR1 LNHDA, CDR2 SQIVND (reference sequence). This CDR3 has 15 residues. The V segment lost 7 bases and the J segment 0 bases; nucleotides outside the gene matches: 4. CDR3: CASNQAGGSYNEQFF. The CDR3 DNA follows: TGTGCCAGTAATCAAGCGGGGGGCTCCTACAATGAGCAGTTCTTC. Full variable domain (remainder filled in from reference TRBV19 and TRBJ2-1): DGGITQSPKYLFRKEGQNVTLSCEQNLNHDAMYWYRQDPGQGLRLIYYSQIVNDFQKGDIAEGYSVSREKKESFPLTVTSAQKNPTAFYLCASNQAGGSYNEQFFGPGTRLTVL.

The CDR3 DNA is TGTGCTAGTCGCCTTAGGGAGTTGGACACTGAAGCTTTCTTT. It translates to CASRLRELDTEAFF. J is TRBJ1-1 and V is TRBV12-5; D is ambiguous. V was trimmed by 8 bases and J by 3 bases, leaving 16 bases between them. This CDR3 has 14 residues. Germline assignment: CDR1 LGHNT and CDR2 FRNRAP.